What follows describes a single TCR beta chain. Its antigen is unidentified. Only in-frame clones appear in the TCRdb table, and some are missing; sequencing was by immunoSEQ multiplex PCR. The sample includes tens of thousands of clones, roughly 86% seen only once; the top ten take about 3.8%. The sample comes from a study of OX40 agonist ivuxolimab in advanced cancers. Study as a whole: Patients took ivuxolimab, an agonistic anti-OX40 (CD134) antibody. Three patients responded partially, comprising one with hepatocellular carcinoma and two with cutaneous melanoma. Study conclusions and caveats: Not determined was the antigen specificity of the expanded peripheral T cells. In general, CD8+ T cells held more expanded clones than CD4+ did, on average.

This CDR3 contains 14 residues. CDR1 and CDR2 from the germline V gene are MDHEN and SYDVKM. V was pared by 6 bases and J by 2 bases, with 6 bases of the junction left unmatched. The chain links TRBV28 to TRBJ1-2; 7 positions match TRBD1. This sequence originates from an adult with an advanced solid tumor such as melanoma, head and neck, liver or kidney cancer. The material sequenced was CD4+ or CD8+ T cells sorted from blood, taken in a trial of the OX40 agonist ivuxolimab. CDR3 region: CASREPGQNYGYTF. CDR3 sequence (DNA): TGTGCCAGCAGGGAGCCGGGACAGAACTATGGCTACACCTTC.